The source of this T cell receptor beta chain is a study of T cell repertoires in cytomegalovirus infection. TCRdb re-called the reads through MiXCR, storing one row per CDR3 protein. The sample lists around 180,000 distinct CDR3 sequences, 28% occurring once. The germline V gene has CDR1 MGHRA and CDR2 YSYEKL. This CDR3 is built from 16 residues. V was trimmed by 0 bases and J by 2 bases, leaving 13 bases between them. The sample comprised PBMCs. J is TRBJ2-5 and V is TRBV4-1; D uncertain. The TCR was taken from a human donor in good health (CMV status not recorded). Some clones in this sample may be carry-over from other donors' samples. CDR3: CASSQDVSYQQETQYF. The CDR3 nucleotides read TGCGCCAGCAGCCAAGATGTAAGCTACCAACAAGAGACCCAGTACTTC.